This T cell receptor beta chain was retrieved from a study of blood T cell repertoires in COVID-19. Study summary: From T cells, B-cell-depleted T cells, or PBMCs came the material, which was cDNA or gDNA.

The data were produced by immunoSEQ multiplex PCR, yet TCRdb's version contains in-frame clones alone and is incomplete. This table holds some 56,000 clones, roughly 87% found once. CDR1 is LNHDA, CDR2 SQIVND, per germline (reference sequence). The CDR3 length is 12 residues. The sequencing sample was made of peripheral blood. This receptor was obtained from a woman aged 60 to 75 with COVID-19, enrolled during active disease. The chain is built from TRBV19 and TRBJ2-7, with 7 bases that match TRBD2. The CDR3 reads CATRDYHYEQYF. In nucleotides, the CDR3 is TGTGCGACCCGGGACTACCACTACGAGCAGTACTTC.